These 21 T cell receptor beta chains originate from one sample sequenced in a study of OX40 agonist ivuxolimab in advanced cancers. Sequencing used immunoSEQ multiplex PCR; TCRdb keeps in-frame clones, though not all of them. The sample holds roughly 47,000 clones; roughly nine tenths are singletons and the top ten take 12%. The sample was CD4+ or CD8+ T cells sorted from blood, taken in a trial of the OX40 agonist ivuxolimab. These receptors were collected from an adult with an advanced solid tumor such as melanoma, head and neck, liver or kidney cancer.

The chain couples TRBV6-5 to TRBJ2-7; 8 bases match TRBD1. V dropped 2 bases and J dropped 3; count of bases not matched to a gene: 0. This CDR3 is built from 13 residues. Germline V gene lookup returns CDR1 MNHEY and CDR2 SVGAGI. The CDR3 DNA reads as TGTGCCAGCAGTTACGGGACAGGCTACGAGCAGTACTTC. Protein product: CASSYGTGYEQYF.

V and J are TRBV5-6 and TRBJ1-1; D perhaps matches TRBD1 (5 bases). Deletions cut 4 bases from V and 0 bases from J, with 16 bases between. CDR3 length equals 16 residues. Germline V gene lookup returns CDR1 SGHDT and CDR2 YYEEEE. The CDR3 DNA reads TGTGCCAGCAGCCCCCAGGGCGGGGCCTTGAACACTGAAGCTTTCTTT. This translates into CASSPQGGALNTEAFF.

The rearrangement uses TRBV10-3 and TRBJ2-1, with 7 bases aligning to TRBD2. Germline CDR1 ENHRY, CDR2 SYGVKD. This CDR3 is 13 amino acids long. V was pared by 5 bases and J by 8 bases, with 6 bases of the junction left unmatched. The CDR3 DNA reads TGTGCCATCAGTCGGGGGGTAGCCGATGAGCAGTTCTTC. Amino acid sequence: CAISRGVADEQFF.

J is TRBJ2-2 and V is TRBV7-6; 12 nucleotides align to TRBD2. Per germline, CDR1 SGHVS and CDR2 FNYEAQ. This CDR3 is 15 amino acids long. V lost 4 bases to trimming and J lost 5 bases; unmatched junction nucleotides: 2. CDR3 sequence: CASSSLAGGTGELFF. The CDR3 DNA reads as TGTGCCAGCAGCTCACTAGCGGGGGGTACCGGGGAGCTGTTTTTT.

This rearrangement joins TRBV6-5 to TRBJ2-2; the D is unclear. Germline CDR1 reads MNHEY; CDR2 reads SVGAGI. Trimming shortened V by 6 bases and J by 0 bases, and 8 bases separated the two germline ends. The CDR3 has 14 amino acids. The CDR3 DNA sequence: TGTGCCAGCAGGACGCCGCCGAACACCGGGGAGCTGTTTTTT. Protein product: CASRTPPNTGELFF.

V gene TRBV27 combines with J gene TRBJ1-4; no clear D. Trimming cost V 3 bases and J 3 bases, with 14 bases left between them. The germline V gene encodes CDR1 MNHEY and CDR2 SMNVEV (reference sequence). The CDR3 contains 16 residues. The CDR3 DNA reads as TGTGCCAGCAGTTTTCTCGCGGGGTGGGCTAATGAAAAACTGTTTTTT. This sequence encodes CASSFLAGWANEKLFF.

The CDR3 DNA is TGTGCCAGTAGTATCGGCGGGGTCCGTATTTCACCCCTCCACTTT. It codes for CASSIGGVRISPLHF. This chain connects TRBV19 to TRBJ1-6; D ambiguous. V lost 3 bases to trimming and J lost 9 bases, with 15 bases between them. The CDR3 totals 15 residues. Looked up from germline, CDR1 is LNHDA and CDR2 is SQIVND (reference sequence).

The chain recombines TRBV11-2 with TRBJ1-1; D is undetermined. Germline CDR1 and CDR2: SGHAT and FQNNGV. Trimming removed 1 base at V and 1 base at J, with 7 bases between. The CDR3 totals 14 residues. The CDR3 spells CASSLGARNTEAFF. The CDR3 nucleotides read TGTGCCAGCAGCTTAGGCGCCAGGAACACTGAAGCTTTCTTT. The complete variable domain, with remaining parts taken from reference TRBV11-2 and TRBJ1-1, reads EAGVAQSPRYKIIEKRQSVAFWCNPISGHATLYWYQQILGQGPKLLIQFQNNGVVDDSQLPKDRFSAERLKGVDSTLKIQPAKLEDSAVYLCASSLGARNTEAFFGQGTRLTVV.

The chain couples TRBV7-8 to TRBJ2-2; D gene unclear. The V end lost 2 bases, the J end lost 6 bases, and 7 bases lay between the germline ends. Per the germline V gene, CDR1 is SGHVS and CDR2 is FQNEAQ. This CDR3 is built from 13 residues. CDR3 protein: CASSLNPSGELFF. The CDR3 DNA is TGTGCCAGCAGCTTAAACCCATCCGGGGAGCTGTTTTTT.

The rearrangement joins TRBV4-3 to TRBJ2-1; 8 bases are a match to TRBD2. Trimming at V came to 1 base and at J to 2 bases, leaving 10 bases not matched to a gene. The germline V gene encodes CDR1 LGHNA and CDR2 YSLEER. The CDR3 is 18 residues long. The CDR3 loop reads CASSQGTGGRPTYNEQFF. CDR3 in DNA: TGCGCCAGCAGCCAAGGTACGGGAGGGCGACCCACCTACAATGAGCAGTTCTTC.

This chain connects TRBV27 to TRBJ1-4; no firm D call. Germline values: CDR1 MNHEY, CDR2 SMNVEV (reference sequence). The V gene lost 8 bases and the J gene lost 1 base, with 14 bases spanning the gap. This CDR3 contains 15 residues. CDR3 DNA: TGTGCCAGCCGGATCGATGGCGTAACTAATGAAAAACTGTTTTTT. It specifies CASRIDGVTNEKLFF.

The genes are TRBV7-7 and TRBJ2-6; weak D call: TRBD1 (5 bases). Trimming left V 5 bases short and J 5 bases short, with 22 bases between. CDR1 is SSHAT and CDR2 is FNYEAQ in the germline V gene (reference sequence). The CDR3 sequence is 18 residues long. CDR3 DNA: TGTGCCAGCAGCGGGGCTACAGTGCCACAAAGTCGGGCCAACGTCCTGACTTTC. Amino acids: CASSGATVPQSRANVLTF.

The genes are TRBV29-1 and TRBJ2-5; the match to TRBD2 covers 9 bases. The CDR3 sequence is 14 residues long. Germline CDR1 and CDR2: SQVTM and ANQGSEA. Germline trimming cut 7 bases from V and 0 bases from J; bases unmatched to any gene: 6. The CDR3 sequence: CSETGLADQETQYF. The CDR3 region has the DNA TGCAGCGAAACGGGACTAGCAGACCAAGAGACCCAGTACTTC. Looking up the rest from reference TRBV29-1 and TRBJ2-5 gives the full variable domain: SAVISQKPSRDICQRGTSLTIQCQVDSQVTMMFWYRQQPGQSLTLIATANQGSEATYESGFVIDKFPISRPNLTFSTLTVSNMSPEDSSIYLCSETGLADQETQYFGPGTRLLVL.

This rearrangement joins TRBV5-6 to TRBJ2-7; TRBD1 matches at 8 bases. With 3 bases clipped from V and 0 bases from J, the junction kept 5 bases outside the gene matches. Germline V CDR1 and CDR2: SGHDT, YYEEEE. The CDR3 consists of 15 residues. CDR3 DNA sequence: TGTGCCAGCAGCTCTGGACAGGGTCGCTCCTACGAGCAGTACTTC. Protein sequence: CASSSGQGRSYEQYF.

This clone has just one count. The CDR3 DNA reads TGTGCCAGCTCACAGAGCACCGGGGAGCTGTTTTTT. Protein: CASSQSTGELFF. The chain carries TRBV7-9 and TRBJ2-2; D call uncertain. The germline gives CDR1 SEHNR, CDR2 FQNEAQ (reference sequence). The CDR3 has 12 amino acids. Trimming cost V 8 bases and J 4 bases, with 8 bases left between them.

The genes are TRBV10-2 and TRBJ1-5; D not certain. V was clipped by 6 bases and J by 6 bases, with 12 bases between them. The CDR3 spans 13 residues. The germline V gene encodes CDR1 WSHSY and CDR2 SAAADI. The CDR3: CASSPSPSQPQHF. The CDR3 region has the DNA TGCGCCAGCAGCCCGAGCCCAAGTCAGCCCCAGCATTTT.

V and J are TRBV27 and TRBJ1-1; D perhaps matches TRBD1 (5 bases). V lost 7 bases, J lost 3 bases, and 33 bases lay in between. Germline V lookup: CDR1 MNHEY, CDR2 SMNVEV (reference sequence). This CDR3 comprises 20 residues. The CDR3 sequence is CASTFRRAGGTNDGDTEAFF. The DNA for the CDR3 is TGTGCCAGCACATTCCGGCGGGCGGGAGGGACCAACGATGGGGACACTGAAGCTTTCTTT.

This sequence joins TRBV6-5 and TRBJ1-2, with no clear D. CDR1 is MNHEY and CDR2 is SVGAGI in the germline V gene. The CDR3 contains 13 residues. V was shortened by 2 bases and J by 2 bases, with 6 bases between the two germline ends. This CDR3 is CASSYEGNYGYTF. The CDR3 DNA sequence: TGTGCCAGCAGTTACGAGGGCAACTATGGCTACACCTTC.

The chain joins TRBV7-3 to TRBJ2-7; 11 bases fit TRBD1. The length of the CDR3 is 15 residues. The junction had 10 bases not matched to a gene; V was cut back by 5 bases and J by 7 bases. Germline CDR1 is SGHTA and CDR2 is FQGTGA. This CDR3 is CASSPGTGGSEEQYF. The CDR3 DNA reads TGTGCCAGCAGCCCTGGGACAGGGGGTTCGGAAGAGCAGTACTTC.

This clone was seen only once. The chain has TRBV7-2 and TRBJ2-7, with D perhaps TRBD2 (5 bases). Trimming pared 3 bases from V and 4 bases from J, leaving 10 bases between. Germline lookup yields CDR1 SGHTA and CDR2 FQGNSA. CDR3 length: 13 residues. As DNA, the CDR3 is TGTGCCAGCAGCTTGGTACTAGGATACGAGCAGTACTTC. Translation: CASSLVLGYEQYF.

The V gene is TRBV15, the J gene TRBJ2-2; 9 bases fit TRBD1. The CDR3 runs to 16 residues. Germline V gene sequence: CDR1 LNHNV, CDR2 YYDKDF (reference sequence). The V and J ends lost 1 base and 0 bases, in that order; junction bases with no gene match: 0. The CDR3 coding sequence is TGTGCCACCAGCAGAGGACAGGGGGCGAACACCGGGGAGCTGTTTTTT. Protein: CATSRGQGANTGELFF.